Following are 25 T cell receptor beta chains from one sample sequenced in a study of shared clonotypes between healthy human individuals (dated by TCRdb to the early 2020s). The method behind the library was the immunoSEQ multiplex PCR assay. The immuneACCESS repertoire file appears here via TCRdb, limited to in-frame rearrangements. These files lack a portion of the clones; in checked studies, under half of the deficit traces to unresolved V genes, and the cause of the others is not known. For this sample there are about 2.1 million clones; 80% to 95% appear just once. The ten largest clones take up about 1.7% of the sample. For the CD8 naive samples, CD45RO-negative cells were positively selected for CCR7, yielding a CD45RA+CCR7+ population from which TemRA cells were excluded. The sequencing input was naive CD8+ T cells from PBMCs. The meaning of the sample's cell subset or site label: CD45RA+CCR7+. The receptors come from a man aged 18-30 years in good health. Some clones in this sample may be carry-over from other donors' samples.

To note about this clone: The sample contains more than one DNA sequence encoding this CDR3. The V gene is TRBV13, the J gene TRBJ2-7; 11 bases fit TRBD2. V was pared by 4 bases and J by 1 base, with 6 bases of the junction left unmatched. Germline-derived CDR1 and CDR2 are PRHDT and FYEKMQ (reference sequence). The CDR3 is 16 amino acids. The CDR3 protein is CASSSRTSGPSYEQYF. CDR3 bases: TGTGCCAGCAGCTCGCGGACTAGCGGGCCTTCCTACGAGCAGTACTTC.

CDR3: CASSYSGRDQETQYF. CDR3 coding DNA: TGTGCCAGCAGTTACAGTGGCAGGGACCAAGAGACCCAGTACTTC. The gene calls are TRBV6-6 and TRBJ2-5; TRBD1 might be the D (5 bases). The CDR3 runs to 15 residues. Trimming pared 2 bases from V and 0 bases from J, leaving 10 bases between. CDR1 is MNHNY and CDR2 is SVGAGI in the germline V gene (reference sequence).

V is TRBV27 and J is TRBJ2-7; either TRBD1 or TRBD2 may supply D (5 bases each). Germline V lookup: CDR1 MNHEY, CDR2 SMNVEV (reference sequence). CDR3 length: 15 residues. Trimming removed 1 base from V and 3 bases from J, with 13 bases in between. CDR3 protein: CASSLLGERGYEQYF. The CDR3 DNA reads as TGTGCCAGCAGTTTATTGGGGGAGAGGGGCTACGAGCAGTACTTC.

This chain joins TRBV27 and TRBJ1-3, with TRBD1 identical over 11 bases. Germline V CDR1 and CDR2: MNHEY, SMNVEV (reference sequence). V trimming: 2 bases; J trimming: 0 bases; junction bases outside the gene matches: 6. This CDR3 has 18 amino acids. The CDR3 here is CASSLSSGTGGSGNTIYF. CDR3 in DNA: TGTGCCAGCAGTTTAAGTTCCGGGACAGGGGGCTCTGGAAACACCATATATTTT.

This clone was counted once. Additional DNA sequences in this sample encode the identical CDR3. This chain joins TRBV29-1 and TRBJ2-3, with D perhaps matching TRBD2 (6 bases). The ends were cut back, 3 bases at V and 6 bases at J, with 7 bases in the middle. The germline V gene has CDR1 SQVTM and CDR2 ANQGSEA. CDR3 length: 11 amino acids. The CDR3 reads CSVDGGDTQYF. CDR3 in DNA: TGCAGCGTTGATGGGGGGGATACGCAGTATTTT.

The CDR3 coding sequence is TGCGCCAGCAGCCCCGGGGTCTTGCGGGAGACCCAGTACTTC. Translated, it gives CASSPGVLRETQYF. The V call is TRBV4-3, the J call TRBJ2-5, with TRBD2 as a possible D gene (5 bases). Germline V gives CDR1 LGHNA, CDR2 YSLEER. The CDR3 is 14 residues long. The V gene lost 4 bases and the J gene lost 5 bases, with 14 bases spanning the gap.

The chain recombines TRBV5-6 with TRBJ2-7; TRBD1 aligns across 9 bases. Germline trimming cut 4 bases from V and 4 bases from J; bases unmatched to any gene: 6. CDR3 length: 14 residues. Germline V CDR1 and CDR2: SGHDT, YYEEEE. The CDR3 DNA reads as TGTGCCAGCAGCCGGGACAGGGAGGGTTACGAGCAGTACTTC. It translates to CASSRDREGYEQYF.

The chain combines TRBV15 with TRBJ1-5; D is perhaps TRBD1 (5 bases). Between the trimmed V and J ends, which lost 8 bases and 2 bases, there was a span of 16 bases. Germline V gives CDR1 LNHNV, CDR2 YYDKDF (reference sequence). The CDR3 spans 15 residues. The CDR3 DNA reads TGTGCCACCGGACTTTACTTGGGGGGCAATCAGCCCCAGCATTTT. Residues: CATGLYLGGNQPQHF.

The V gene is TRBV27, the J gene TRBJ1-2; 7 bases fit TRBD1. The CDR3 loop spans 14 amino acids. Germline CDR1 and CDR2: MNHEY and SMNVEV (reference sequence). J was trimmed by 3 bases and V by 6 bases; bases with no gene match: 7. CDR3: CASSSGTAHYGYTF. In DNA form, the CDR3 reads TGTGCCAGCAGCTCCGGGACAGCTCACTATGGCTACACCTTC.

The chain couples TRBV6-1 to TRBJ2-3; possible D gene TRBD2, 6 bases. CDR3 length: 13 residues. Germline CDR1 and CDR2: MNHNS and SASEGT. Trimming cost V 7 bases and J 6 bases, with 14 bases left between them. CDR3 amino acids: CASNSGLGDTQYF. CDR3 coding DNA: TGTGCCAGCAATAGCGGTCTGGGGGATACGCAGTATTTT.

CDR3 sequence: CASSFGGQGARGDNEQFF. CDR3 sequence (DNA): TGTGCCAGCAGCTTCGGGGGACAGGGAGCTCGGGGTGACAATGAGCAGTTCTTC. This chain connects TRBV7-9 to TRBJ2-1; 9 nucleotides agree with TRBD1. Germline-derived CDR1 and CDR2 are SEHNR and FQNEAQ (reference sequence). V lost 3 bases to trimming and J lost 5 bases; unmatched junction nucleotides: 14. The CDR3 spans 18 residues.

The rearrangement joins TRBV29-1 to TRBJ2-7, with 7 nucleotides matching TRBD1. Trimming took 3 bases from V and 1 from J; bases not matched to a gene: 6. This CDR3 is built from 14 residues. Germline lookup yields CDR1 SQVTM and CDR2 ANQGSEA. The CDR3 is CSVDLTGKSYEQYF. In nucleotides, the CDR3 is TGCAGCGTTGACCTGACAGGGAAGTCCTACGAGCAGTACTTC.

The V gene is TRBV4-1, the J gene TRBJ1-6; 9 bases match TRBD1. Trimming cost V 4 bases and J 4 bases; bases outside gene matches: 11. The CDR3 is 18 amino acids. Germline CDR1 MGHRA, CDR2 YSYEKL. CDR3 sequence: CASSLRTGDVGYNSPLHF. CDR3 nucleotide sequence: TGCGCCAGCAGCCTTCGGACAGGGGATGTGGGGTATAATTCACCCCTCCACTTT.

The chain recombines TRBV27 with TRBJ2-7, with D perhaps TRBD1 (6 bases). The V gene lost 6 bases and the J gene lost 6 bases, with 27 bases spanning the gap. From germline, CDR1 is MNHEY and CDR2 SMNVEV (reference sequence). The CDR3 loop spans 17 amino acids. The CDR3 here is CASSPRAGARVLGEQYF. The CDR3 DNA is TGTGCCAGCAGCCCCAGGGCAGGGGCGCGGGTCCTGGGCGAGCAGTACTTC.

CDR3: CASSPLRFRANTEAFF. For the CDR3, the DNA is TGTGCCAGCAGCCCCCTCCGGTTTCGGGCGAACACTGAAGCTTTCTTT. V and J are TRBV11-2 and TRBJ1-1; D call uncertain. The ends were cut back, 5 bases at V and 1 base at J, with 17 bases in the middle. The CDR3 runs to 16 residues. The germline V gene encodes CDR1 SGHAT and CDR2 FQNNGV.

The chain links TRBV30 to TRBJ1-2, with D uncertain. There are 15 residues in the CDR3. Trimming cost V 2 bases and J 0 bases, with 13 bases left between them. CDR1 and CDR2 from the germline V gene are GTSNPN and SVGIG (reference sequence). The CDR3 coding sequence is TGTGCCTGGAGTCCGCTCCACCCCCCTAACTATGGCTACACCTTC. Its translation: CAWSPLHPPNYGYTF.

The rearrangement joins TRBV9 to TRBJ2-1; D is undetermined. V was shortened by 0 bases and J by 5 bases, with 6 bases between the two germline ends. Germline V gene lookup returns CDR1 SGDLS and CDR2 YYNGEE. This CDR3 contains 13 residues. The DNA for the CDR3 is TGTGCCAGCAGCGTAGTGGGAAACAATGAGCAGTTCTTC. Translated, it gives CASSVVGNNEQFF.

V gene TRBV6-4 combines with J gene TRBJ2-7; TRBD2 is a possible D gene (5 bases). This CDR3 is 14 amino acids long. Germline-derived CDR1 and CDR2 are MRHNA and SNTAGT. Trimming took off 7 bases at V and 7 bases at J, with 20 bases between the two ends. CDR3 coding DNA: TGTGCCAGCACAGGTCGTTTGGGAGCTTGGGAGCAGTACTTC. Amino acids: CASTGRLGAWEQYF.

The V call is TRBV18, the J call TRBJ2-7, with D possibly matching TRBD1 (5 bases). Germline loops: CDR1 KGHSH, CDR2 LQKENI. The CDR3 runs 14 residues. Trimming pared 3 bases from V and 2 bases from J, leaving 11 bases between. CDR3 sequence (DNA): TGTGCCAGCTCACCTGTACAGGCCCCCTACGAGCAGTACTTC. It encodes CASSPVQAPYEQYF.

The CDR3 DNA reads TGTGCCAGCAGCCTAGGAAGGGGATCTTTGGGGGCCAACGTCCTGACTTTC. Encoded protein: CASSLGRGSLGANVLTF. This sequence joins TRBV7-9 and TRBJ2-6; D is perhaps TRBD1 (5 bases). The CDR3 consists of 17 residues. The germline gives CDR1 SEHNR, CDR2 FQNEAQ (reference sequence). V lost 5 bases, J lost 4 bases, and 18 bases lay in between.

The J gene is TRBJ2-7, the V gene TRBV5-5; D is undetermined. V lost 1 base to trimming and J lost 0 bases, with 14 bases between them. Per the germline V gene, CDR1 is SGHKS and CDR2 is YYEKEE (reference sequence). The CDR3 is 16 residues long. The CDR3 is CASSLFGIRSSYEQYF. The CDR3 nucleotides are TGTGCCAGCAGCTTGTTTGGGATTCGGAGCTCCTACGAGCAGTACTTC.

V gene TRBV11-1 combines with J gene TRBJ2-1, with TRBD2 matching over 12 bases. This CDR3 has 17 residues. The V segment lost 4 bases and the J segment 7 bases; nucleotides outside the gene matches: 11. Per germline, CDR1 SGHAT and CDR2 FQDESV (reference sequence). The CDR3 is CASSSTTSGSLRNEQFF. For the CDR3, the DNA is TGTGCCAGCAGCTCAACGACTAGCGGGAGCCTCCGGAATGAGCAGTTCTTC.

The chain carries TRBV7-2 and TRBJ2-1; 7 bases are a match to TRBD2. The CDR3 contains 16 residues. From germline, CDR1 is SGHTA and CDR2 FQGNSA. Trimming took 1 base from V and 8 from J; bases not matched to a gene: 11. The CDR3 bases are TGTGCCAGCAGCTTAGAGAGGACTAGGGGTTTTGATGAGCAGTTCTTC. Translating gives CASSLERTRGFDEQFF. The full variable domain, rest sourced from reference TRBV7-2 and TRBJ2-1, is GAGVSQSPSNKVTEKGKDVELRCDPISGHTALYWYRQSLGQGLEFLIYFQGNSAPDKSGLPSDRFSAERTGGSVSTLTIQRTQQEDSAVYLCASSLERTRGFDEQFFGPGTRLTVL.

The V gene is TRBV15, the J gene TRBJ2-7, with TRBD2 as a possible D gene (6 bases). V was shortened by 1 base and J by 5 bases, with 18 bases between the two germline ends. CDR1 is LNHNV and CDR2 is YYDKDF in the germline V gene (reference sequence). The CDR3 runs to 16 residues. CDR3 sequence (DNA): TGTGCCACCAGCAGAGGGGGGACTGACCAGTTCGACGAGCAGTACTTC. It specifies CATSRGGTDQFDEQYF. Full variable domain (remainder filled in from reference TRBV15 and TRBJ2-7): DAMVIQNPRYQVTQFGKPVTLSCSQTLNHNVMYWYQQKSSQAPKLLFHYYDKDFNNEADTPDNFQSRRPNTSFCFLDIRSPGLGDTAMYLCATSRGGTDQFDEQYFGPGTRLTVT.

The chain has TRBV10-3 and TRBJ2-1; maybe TRBD2 (5 bases). Per germline, CDR1 ENHRY and CDR2 SYGVKD. V shed 0 bases and J shed 4 bases, with 13 bases lying between them. This CDR3 spans 16 amino acids. The CDR3 DNA is TGTGCCATCAGTGAGTCGGCTAGCCCAACTTACAATGAGCAGTTCTTC. It is translated as CAISESASPTYNEQFF.